What follows is one T cell receptor beta chain and its context. Its antigen remains unknown. V lost 4 bases, J lost 2 bases, and 11 bases stayed unmatched. This CDR3 has 16 amino acids. The data stem from a study of cytomegalovirus exposure and HLA in healthy donors. Findings and limits, study-wide: There were 150 to 200 TCR beta chains listed as cytomegalovirus-associated. Analyses of presence and absence presupposed an approximately uniform sequencing depth across donors.

Healthy bone marrow donors supplied every sample. 13 Jbeta primers and 60 Vbeta primers were used for the PCR. The assay was immunoSEQ multiplex PCR, and TCRdb's table has in-frame clones only and misses some. The sample shows some 150,000 clones, about four fifths of them seen only once. The sequencing sample was made of PBMCs. This TCR derives from a man between 18 and 35 years old in good health and CMV-seronegative. This rearrangement joins TRBV5-7 to TRBJ2-7, with TRBD2 matching 8 bases. TRBV5-7 belongs to the ORF category, with a function that is uncertain. CDR3 amino acids: CASSGGGLVFPYEQYV. The CDR3 nucleotides are TGTGCCAGCAGCGGGGGGGGACTAGTCTTCCCCTACGAGCAGTACGTC.